These 23 T cell receptor beta chains originate from one sample sequenced in a study of PD-1 blockade in classical Hodgkin lymphoma. Some clones are missing from TCRdb's copy, which holds only in-frame ones; the method was immunoSEQ multiplex PCR. The table has under 60,000 clones, around 66% seen once. All patients experienced relapse after autologous stem cell transplantation, and brentuximab vedotin exposure was variable. Sequenced here: peripheral blood mononuclear cells (PBMCs), sampled at baseline. All receptors derive from a human donor with classical Hodgkin lymphoma.

This clone occurred a few times. The V gene is TRBV28, the J gene TRBJ1-2; 7 nucleotides align to TRBD1. The V gene end was trimmed by 2 bases and the J gene end by 8 bases; junction bases not matched to a gene: 14. The CDR3 consists of 16 residues. CDR1 and CDR2 (germline): MDHEN, SYDVKM. In nucleotides, the CDR3 is TGTGCCAGCAGTTTAAAGGGTAACAGGGGCATTTGGGGCTACACCTTC. Amino acids: CASSLKGNRGIWGYTF.

This clone was detected only once. The rearrangement links TRBV5-6 to TRBJ2-3; 10 positions match TRBD2. CDR1 and CDR2 from the germline V gene are SGHDT and YYEEEE. The CDR3 spans 18 residues. With 1 base clipped from V and 1 base from J, the junction kept 9 bases outside the gene matches. The CDR3 nucleotides are TGTGCCAGCAGCTTGATCAGCGGGAGGGCCCTCCGCACAGATACGCAGTATTTT. Its translation: CASSLISGRALRTDTQYF.

This clone appeared once. The chain uses TRBV6-4 and TRBJ2-7; D uncertain. V was trimmed by 6 bases and J by 3 bases, leaving 15 bases between them. Germline V gives CDR1 MRHNA, CDR2 SNTAGT. The CDR3 has 14 residues. The CDR3 here is CASRGGPPFYEQYF. CDR3 DNA: TGTGCCAGCAGGGGCGGACCGCCGTTCTACGAGCAGTACTTC.

V usage is TRBV5-4 and J usage is TRBJ1-2; 7 nucleotides match TRBD1. The junction had 12 bases not matched to a gene; V was cut back by 6 bases and J by 4 bases. Looked up from germline, CDR1 is SGHNT and CDR2 is YYREEE (reference sequence). CDR3 size: 15 residues. Written as DNA, the CDR3 is TGTGCCAGCACCTCCCCGGGACAGTCAATCTATGGCTACACCTTC. As protein: CASTSPGQSIYGYTF.

The chain couples TRBV9 to TRBJ2-5, with D maybe TRBD2 (5 bases). The CDR3 loop spans 14 amino acids. The germline V gene encodes CDR1 SGDLS and CDR2 YYNGEE. Trimming stripped 0 bases from V and 11 bases from J, with 17 bases between. This CDR3 is CASSVGETPSEQYF. The CDR3 DNA is TGTGCCAGCAGCGTAGGGGAGACTCCCTCGGAGCAGTACTTC.

This chain joins TRBV5-1 and TRBJ1-1; possibly TRBD1 for D (6 bases). Germline values: CDR1 SGHRS, CDR2 YFSETQ. The CDR3 spans 15 residues. The V and J ends lost 2 bases and 0 bases respectively, with 11 bases between them. CDR3 sequence reads: CASSLQGQVNTEAFF. DNA for the CDR3: TGCGCCAGCAGCTTACAGGGTCAGGTGAACACTGAAGCTTTCTTT.

The genes are TRBV11-1 and TRBJ2-3; TRBD2 agrees at 9 bases. Germline loops: CDR1 SGHAT, CDR2 FQDESV (reference sequence). This CDR3 region has 15 residues. V shed 3 bases, J shed 4 bases, and the junction held 5 bases outside the gene matches. CDR3 protein: CASSFLAGVADTQYF. The CDR3 nucleotides read TGTGCCAGCAGCTTCTTAGCGGGAGTAGCAGATACGCAGTATTTT.

This clone is medium-sized in the sample. The chain joins TRBV12-5 to TRBJ1-2, with 7 bases that match TRBD1. Trimming removed 6 bases from V and 12 bases from J; junction bases left unmatched: 10. The CDR3 spans 12 residues. Germline V gene data show CDR1 as LGHNT and CDR2 as FRNRAP. The CDR3 sequence: CASGEVKDRNTF. The CDR3 region has the DNA TGTGCTAGTGGCGAGGTTAAGGACAGGAACACCTTC.

This clone was observed a few times. CDR3 region: CASSVQGAGEKLFF. Here the CDR3 DNA reads TGCGCCAGCAGCGTGCAGGGGGCTGGGGAAAAACTGTTTTTT. The V and J genes are TRBV5-1 and TRBJ1-4, with TRBD1 matching 8 bases. The CDR3 contains 14 residues. Germline CDR1 reads SGHRS; CDR2 reads YFSETQ. With V trimmed by 4 bases and J by 8 bases, 7 bases remained unmatched.

This clone was recorded only once. This sequence joins TRBV4-1 and TRBJ2-6, with D possibly being TRBD2 (6 bases). The CDR3 length is 18 residues. Germline V gene lookup returns CDR1 MGHRA and CDR2 YSYEKL. Trimming removed 0 bases at V and 0 bases at J, with 12 bases between. The CDR3 DNA sequence: TGCGCCAGCAGCCAAGAGGGGACTTTTAGCTCTGGGGCCAACGTCCTGACTTTC. Its translation is CASSQEGTFSSGANVLTF.

The chain links TRBV19 to TRBJ1-5; perhaps TRBD1 as D (5 bases). CDR3 length: 11 residues. V was shortened by 5 bases and J by 12 bases, with 11 bases between the two germline ends. CDR1 is LNHDA and CDR2 is SQIVND in the germline V gene (reference sequence). The CDR3 sequence: CASSQVGVQHF. In DNA, the CDR3 is TGTGCCAGTAGTCAAGTAGGGGTCCAGCATTTT.

The genes are TRBV5-4 and TRBJ1-1, with 8 nucleotides matching TRBD1. In germline, CDR1 is SGHNT, CDR2 YYREEE (reference sequence). The J segment lost 1 base and the V segment lost 5 bases, leaving 7 bases of the junction unmatched. The CDR3 extends over 15 amino acids. CDR3 in DNA: TGTGCCAGCAGTTCCGCCGGGACAGGGAACACTGAAGCTTTCTTT. Its translation is CASSSAGTGNTEAFF.

The CDR3 bases are TGTGCCAGTAGTATAAGAGAGACCCAGTACTTC. Encoded protein: CASSIRETQYF. The genes are TRBV19 and TRBJ2-5, with unresolved D. Trimming removed 2 bases at V and 4 bases at J, with 2 bases between. The CDR3 is made up of 11 amino acids. CDR1 LNHDA and CDR2 SQIVND come from the germline V gene (reference sequence).

The chain has TRBV7-9 and TRBJ2-7; 7 bases are shared with TRBD1. The germline V gene encodes CDR1 SEHNR and CDR2 FQNEAQ (reference sequence). V lost 0 bases to trimming and J lost 0 bases; unmatched junction nucleotides: 5. The CDR3 has 16 amino acids. CDR3 protein: CASSLAIRDSSYEQYF. The DNA of the CDR3 is TGTGCCAGCAGCTTAGCTATCCGGGACAGCTCCTACGAGCAGTACTTC.

The CDR3 loop reads CASSIEGLPLNTEAFF. In DNA form, the CDR3 reads TGTGCCAGTAGTATAGAAGGACTTCCTTTGAACACTGAAGCTTTCTTT. The chain couples TRBV19 to TRBJ1-1; D not certain. Germline V gene sequence: CDR1 LNHDA, CDR2 SQIVND (reference sequence). The CDR3 spans 16 residues. V was cut by 0 bases and J by 0 bases, with 11 bases left in between.

The chain recombines TRBV5-6 with TRBJ2-2, with D perhaps matching TRBD1 (5 bases). There are 17 residues in the CDR3. From germline, CDR1 is SGHDT and CDR2 YYEEEE. Trimming shortened V by 2 bases and J by 5 bases, and 19 bases separated the two germline ends. CDR3 loop: CASSFVGRLDETGELFF. DNA of the CDR3: TGTGCCAGCAGCTTCGTGGGGCGGTTAGACGAAACCGGGGAGCTGTTTTTT. Drawing the rest from reference TRBV5-6 and TRBJ2-2, the complete variable domain is DAGVTQSPTHLIKTRGQQVTLRCSPKSGHDTVSWYQQALGQGPQFIFQYYEEEERQRGNFPDRFSGHQFPNYSSELNVNALLLGDSALYLCASSFVGRLDETGELFFGEGSRLTVL.

The chain joins TRBV5-4 to TRBJ2-6; the match to TRBD2 covers 8 bases. This CDR3 is built from 18 residues. The V gene's germline CDR1 is SGHNT and CDR2 YYREEE (reference sequence). V lost 6 bases, J lost 1 base, and 12 bases stayed unmatched. CDR3 coding DNA: TGTGCCAGCACCGCTCCGGGGGGGGCTGTATCTGGGGCCAACGTCCTGACTTTC. Translation: CASTAPGGAVSGANVLTF.

V and J are TRBV29-1 and TRBJ1-1; D is possibly TRBD1 (6 bases). The CDR3 length is 12 residues. V shed 4 bases and J shed 5 bases, with 11 bases lying between them. Germline assignment: CDR1 SQVTM and CDR2 ANQGSEA. CDR3 in amino acids: CSVVGGGTEAFF. Here the CDR3 DNA reads TGCAGCGTTGTAGGGGGGGGGACTGAAGCTTTCTTT. Full variable domain (outside the CDR3, taken from reference TRBV29-1 and TRBJ1-1): SAVISQKPSRDICQRGTSLTIQCQVDSQVTMMFWYRQQPGQSLTLIATANQGSEATYESGFVIDKFPISRPNLTFSTLTVSNMSPEDSSIYLCSVVGGGTEAFFGQGTRLTVV.

This rearrangement joins TRBV4-2 to TRBJ2-3; no firm D call. Germline V gene data show CDR1 as LGHNA and CDR2 as YNFKEQ. V lost 0 bases to trimming and J lost 7 bases, with 8 bases between them. The CDR3 spans 13 residues. CDR3: CASSQDKGYTQYF. The DNA of the CDR3 is TGTGCCAGCAGCCAAGATAAGGGTTATACGCAGTATTTT.

V gene TRBV11-1 combines with J gene TRBJ1-2; D is possibly TRBD1 (6 bases). The CDR3 extends over 16 amino acids. Between the trimmed V and J ends, which lost 3 bases and 6 bases, there was a span of 20 bases. Germline V lookup: CDR1 SGHAT, CDR2 FQDESV (reference sequence). CDR3: CASSLPGQVVVDGYTF. The CDR3 bases are TGTGCCAGCAGCTTGCCGGGACAAGTGGTAGTCGATGGCTACACCTTC.

This chain uses TRBV30 with TRBJ1-1; D unclear. CDR1 and CDR2 from the germline V gene are GTSNPN and SVGIG (reference sequence). V was pared by 5 bases and J by 1 base, with 5 bases between. The CDR3 length is 11 residues. The CDR3 DNA is TGTGCCTGGTCAAAGAACACTGAAGCTTTCTTT. Encoded protein: CAWSKNTEAFF.

The table lists this clone with a count of one. A read error may account for a junction end that differs from germline. V gene TRBV5-1 combines with J gene TRBJ2-7; no reliable D call. The CDR3 is made up of 13 amino acids. Germline CDR1 is SGHRS and CDR2 is YFSETQ. The DNA for the CDR3 is TGTGCCAGCAGCTTGGGTGTAATCTACGAGCAGTACTTC. This codes for CASSLGVIYEQYF. The whole variable domain, filled in from reference TRBV5-1 and TRBJ2-7, reads KAGVTQTPRYLIKTRGQQVTLSCSPISGHRSVSWYQQTPGQGLQFLFEYFSETQRNKGNFPGRFSGRQFSNSRSEMNVSTLELGDSALYLCASSLGVIYEQYFGPGTRLTVT.

The V and J genes are TRBV5-5 and TRBJ1-1; no clear D. Germline V lookup: CDR1 SGHKS, CDR2 YYEKEE (reference sequence). The CDR3 has 16 amino acids. The V gene lost 0 bases and the J gene lost 0 bases, with 12 bases spanning the gap. CDR3 protein: CASSLERELMNTEAFF. In DNA form, the CDR3 reads TGTGCCAGCAGCTTGGAGAGGGAGCTCATGAACACTGAAGCTTTCTTT.